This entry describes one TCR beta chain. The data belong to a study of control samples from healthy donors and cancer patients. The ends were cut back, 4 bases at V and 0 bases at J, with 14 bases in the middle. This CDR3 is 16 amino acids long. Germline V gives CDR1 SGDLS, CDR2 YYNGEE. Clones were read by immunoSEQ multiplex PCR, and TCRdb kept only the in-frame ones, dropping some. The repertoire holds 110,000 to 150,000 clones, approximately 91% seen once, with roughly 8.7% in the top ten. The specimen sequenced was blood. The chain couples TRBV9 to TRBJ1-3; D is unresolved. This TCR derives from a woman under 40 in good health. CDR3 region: CASSPRTGYSGNTIYF. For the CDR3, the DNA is TGTGCCAGCAGCCCTCGGACGGGATACTCTGGAAACACCATATATTTT.